The TCR beta chain described here comes from a study of T cell changes during pregnancy in multiple sclerosis. CDR1 and CDR2 from the germline V gene are LNHNV and YYDKDF (reference sequence). The CDR3 spans 13 residues. V lost 8 bases, J lost 8 bases, and 6 bases stayed unmatched. The data were produced by immunoSEQ multiplex PCR, yet TCRdb's version contains in-frame clones alone and is incomplete. The sample lists about 72,000 clones, less than 95% occurring once. The input for sequencing was peripheral blood, taken in the second trimester of pregnancy. The receptor was isolated from a female donor with multiple sclerosis, enrolled in a pregnancy study. J is TRBJ2-1 and V is TRBV15, with 10 bases matching TRBD2. In DNA, the CDR3 is TGTGCCACCCGGCAGCGGGGGGGGGATGAGCAGTTCTTC. Translating it yields CATRQRGGDEQFF. Supplemented by reference TRBV15 and TRBJ2-1, the full variable domain reads DAMVIQNPRYQVTQFGKPVTLSCSQTLNHNVMYWYQQKSSQAPKLLFHYYDKDFNNEADTPDNFQSRRPNTSFCFLDIRSPGLGDTAMYLCATRQRGGDEQFFGPGTRLTVL.